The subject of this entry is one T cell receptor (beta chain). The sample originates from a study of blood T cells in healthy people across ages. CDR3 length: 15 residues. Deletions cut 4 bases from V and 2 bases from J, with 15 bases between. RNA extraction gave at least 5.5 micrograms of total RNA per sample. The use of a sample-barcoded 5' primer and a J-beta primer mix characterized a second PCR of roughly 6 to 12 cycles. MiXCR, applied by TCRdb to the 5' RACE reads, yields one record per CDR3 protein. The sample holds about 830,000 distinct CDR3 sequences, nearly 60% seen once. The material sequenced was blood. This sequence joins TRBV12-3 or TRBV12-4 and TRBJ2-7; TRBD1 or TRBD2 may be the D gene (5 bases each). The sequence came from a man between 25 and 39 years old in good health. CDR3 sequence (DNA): TGTGCCAGCAGTTCTAGAATCCAGGGACCCTACGAGCAGTACTTC. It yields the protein CASSSRIQGPYEQYF.